Below are 4 T cell receptor beta chains sequenced from a single sample in a study of OX40 agonist ivuxolimab in advanced cancers. Clones were read by immunoSEQ multiplex PCR, and TCRdb kept only the in-frame ones, dropping some. The table has about 69,000 clones, 60% to 85% seen once. The sample consisted of CD4+ or CD8+ T cells sorted from blood, taken in a trial of the OX40 agonist ivuxolimab. These receptors came from an adult with an advanced solid tumor such as melanoma, head and neck, liver or kidney cancer.

This clone turned up a few times. The V call is TRBV18, the J call TRBJ2-1; D uncertain. CDR1 and CDR2 (germline): KGHSH, LQKENI. Trimming shortened V by 3 bases and J by 6 bases, and 9 bases separated the two germline ends. The CDR3 length is 13 residues. CDR3 amino acids: CASSPLELNEQFF. The CDR3 DNA sequence: TGTGCCAGCTCACCCCTCGAACTCAATGAGCAGTTCTTC.

The CDR3 DNA reads TGTGCCAGCAGCTTGGCCCCAGCAAACACTGAAGCTTTCTTT. Protein: CASSLAPANTEAFF. The rearrangement uses TRBV5-5 and TRBJ1-1; D is undetermined. Germline V gene data show CDR1 as SGHKS and CDR2 as YYEKEE (reference sequence). V lost 0 bases, J lost 2 bases, and 8 bases lay in between. The CDR3 is 14 residues long.

The chain couples TRBV7-8 to TRBJ2-5; D gene uncertain. CDR1 and CDR2 (germline): SGHVS, FQNEAQ. V lost 2 bases and J lost 1, with 2 bases in between. This CDR3 is built from 12 residues. The CDR3 sequence is CASSLTQETQYF. In DNA form, the CDR3 reads TGTGCCAGCAGCTTAACCCAAGAGACCCAGTACTTC. The complete variable domain, with remaining parts taken from reference TRBV7-8 and TRBJ2-5, reads GAGVSQSPRYKVAKRGQDVALRCDPISGHVSLFWYQQALGQGPEFLTYFQNEAQLDKSGLPSDRFFAERPEGSVSTLKIQRTQQEDSAVYLCASSLTQETQYFGPGTRLLVL.

The V gene is TRBV7-6, the J gene TRBJ2-3, with a possible D match to TRBD2 (5 bases). V shed 5 bases and J shed 5 bases, with 11 bases lying between them. Germline CDR1 reads SGHVS; CDR2 reads FNYEAQ. This CDR3 region has 13 residues. In nucleotides, the CDR3 is TGTGCCAGCAGCCCTACTAGGGTAGATACGCAGTATTTT. It encodes CASSPTRVDTQYF.